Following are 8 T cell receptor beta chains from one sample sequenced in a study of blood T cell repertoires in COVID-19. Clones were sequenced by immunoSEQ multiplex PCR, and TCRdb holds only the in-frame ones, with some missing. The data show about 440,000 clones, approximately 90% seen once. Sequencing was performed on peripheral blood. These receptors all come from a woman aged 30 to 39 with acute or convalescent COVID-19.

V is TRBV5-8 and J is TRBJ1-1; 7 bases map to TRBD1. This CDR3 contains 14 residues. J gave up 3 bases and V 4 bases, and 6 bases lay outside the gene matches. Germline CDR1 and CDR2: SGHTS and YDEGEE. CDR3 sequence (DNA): TGTGCCAGCAGCACCCGAGACAGGGACACTGAAGCTTTCTTT. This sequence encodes CASSTRDRDTEAFF.

The CDR3 here is CASSEFFEQGAHGYTF. The CDR3 DNA reads TGTGCCAGCAGTGAATTTTTCGAACAGGGGGCCCATGGCTACACCTTC. V usage is TRBV25-1 and J usage is TRBJ1-2, with 9 bases lining up with TRBD1. The CDR3 covers 16 residues. Germline V CDR1 and CDR2: MGHDK, SYGVNS. V was pared by 1 base and J by 6 bases, with 9 bases of the junction left unmatched.

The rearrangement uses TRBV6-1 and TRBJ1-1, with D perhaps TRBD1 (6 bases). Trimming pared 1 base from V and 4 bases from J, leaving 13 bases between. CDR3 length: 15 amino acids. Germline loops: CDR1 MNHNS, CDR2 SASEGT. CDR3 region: CASSEVKGVITEAFF. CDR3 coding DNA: TGTGCCAGCAGTGAAGTAAAGGGGGTGATCACTGAAGCTTTCTTT.

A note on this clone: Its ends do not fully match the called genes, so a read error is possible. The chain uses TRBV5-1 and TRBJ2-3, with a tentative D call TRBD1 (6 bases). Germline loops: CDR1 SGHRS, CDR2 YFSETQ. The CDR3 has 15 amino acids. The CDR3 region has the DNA TGCGCCAGCAGATTGGACAGCGGCGGCACAGATACGCAGTATTTT. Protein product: CASRLDSGGTDTQYF. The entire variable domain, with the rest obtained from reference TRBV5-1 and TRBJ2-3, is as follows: KAGVTQTPRYLIKTRGQQVTLSCSPISGHRSVSWYQQTPGQGLQFLFEYFSETQRNKGNFPGRFSGRQFSNSRSEMNVSTLELGDSALYLCASRLDSGGTDTQYFGPGTRLTVL.

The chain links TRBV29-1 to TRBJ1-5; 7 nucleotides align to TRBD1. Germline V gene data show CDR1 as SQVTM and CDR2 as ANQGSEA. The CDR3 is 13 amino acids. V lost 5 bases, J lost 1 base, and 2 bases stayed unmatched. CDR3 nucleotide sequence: TGCAGCGTTTTGGGACAGAGCAATCAGCCCCAGCATTTT. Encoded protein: CSVLGQSNQPQHF.

The CDR3 loop reads CASSPGTSVETQYF. CDR3 DNA sequence: TGCGCCAGCAGCCCAGGGACATCGGTAGAGACCCAGTACTTC. The chain employs TRBV4-1 and TRBJ2-5; a weak D match, TRBD1 (6 bases). The germline V gene encodes CDR1 MGHRA and CDR2 YSYEKL. The CDR3 runs to 14 residues. V dropped 4 bases and J dropped 4 bases, with 13 bases sitting between them.

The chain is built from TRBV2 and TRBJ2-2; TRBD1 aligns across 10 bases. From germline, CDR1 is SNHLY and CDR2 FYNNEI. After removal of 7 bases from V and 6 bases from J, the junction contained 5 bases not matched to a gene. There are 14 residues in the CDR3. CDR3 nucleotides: TGTGCCAGCACCTGGGACAGGGGAGCCGGGGAGCTGTTTTTT. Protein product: CASTWDRGAGELFF.

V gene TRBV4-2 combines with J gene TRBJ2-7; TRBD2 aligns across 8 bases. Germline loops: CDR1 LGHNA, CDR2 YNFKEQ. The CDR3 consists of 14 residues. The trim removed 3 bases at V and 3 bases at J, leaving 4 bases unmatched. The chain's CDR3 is CASSHGGGNYEQYF. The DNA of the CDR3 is TGTGCCAGCAGCCATGGCGGGGGGAACTACGAGCAGTACTTC.